These 32 T cell receptor beta chains came from one sample sequenced in a study of memory CD4+ T cells and cytomegalovirus serostatus. Using immunoSEQ multiplex PCR, the repertoire was profiled, and TCRdb retains in-frame clones only, with some absent. The profile shows some 53,000 clones, about 78% of them singletons. Single viable CD3+CD4+CD8-CD45RO+ cells were sorted as the memory CD4+ T cells. Sequences were obtained from memory CD4+ T cells from blood. Source of these receptors: an adult in good health and CMV-seronegative.

The genes are TRBV6-1 and TRBJ2-7; a weak D match, TRBD1 (5 bases). V shed 4 bases and J shed 1 base, with 11 bases lying between them. This CDR3 is built from 14 residues. The germline V gene has CDR1 MNHNS and CDR2 SASEGT. The CDR3 sequence: CASSGTTPSYEQYF. Written as DNA, the CDR3 is TGTGCCAGCAGTGGGACAACACCTTCCTACGAGCAGTACTTC.

V usage is TRBV29-1 and J usage is TRBJ2-6; D unclear. The CDR3 runs 12 residues. Trimming pared 5 bases from V and 1 base from J, leaving 3 bases between. Germline CDR1 and CDR2: SQVTM and ANQGSEA. The CDR3 is CSVLSGANVLTF. CDR3 in DNA: TGCAGCGTTCTTTCTGGGGCCAACGTCCTGACTTTC.

This clone was picked up a small number of times. V usage is TRBV2 and J usage is TRBJ1-1; D uncertain. V lost 8 bases and J 11 bases, leaving 15 bases between the germline ends. CDR3 length equals 11 residues. CDR1 SNHLY and CDR2 FYNNEI come from the germline V gene. CDR3 nucleotide sequence: TGTGCCAGCGAGGAGGCGTCATATGCTTTCTTT. Translating gives CASEEASYAFF.

CDR3 nucleotides: TGTGCCAGCAGCTTAGCAGGGGGAGATACGCAGTATTTT. Its protein product is CASSLAGGDTQYF. V gene TRBV7-9 combines with J gene TRBJ2-3; D might be TRBD1 (6 bases). From germline, CDR1 is SEHNR and CDR2 FQNEAQ (reference sequence). The CDR3 is made up of 13 amino acids. Trimming removed 0 bases from V and 5 bases from J, with 6 bases in between.

This clone was found a few times. The chain has TRBV6-5 and TRBJ1-6, with TRBD1 matching 8 bases. CDR1 is MNHEY and CDR2 is SVGAGI in the germline V gene. The CDR3 has 16 amino acids. The V segment lost 6 bases and the J segment 5 bases; nucleotides outside the gene matches: 9. CDR3 sequence: CASRYDRGQNNSPLHF. The CDR3 region has the DNA TGTGCCAGCAGATACGACAGGGGTCAGAATAATTCACCCCTCCACTTT.

The gene calls are TRBV7-9 and TRBJ1-4; no definite D call. CDR1 and CDR2 from the germline V gene are SEHNR and FQNEAQ (reference sequence). Trimming removed 5 bases at V and 8 bases at J, with 15 bases between. CDR3 length equals 14 residues. The CDR3 region has the DNA TGTGCCAGCAGCCAATCGGGGTTCTGGGAAAAACTGTTTTTT. Protein product: CASSQSGFWEKLFF.

This chain uses TRBV5-6 with TRBJ2-7; TRBD2 matches at 8 bases. CDR3 length: 15 amino acids. V dropped 7 bases and J dropped 6; count of bases not matched to a gene: 15. CDR1 and CDR2 (germline): SGHDT, YYEEEE. CDR3 in amino acids: CASARGRGGPSEQYF. Here the CDR3 DNA reads TGTGCCAGCGCCCGGGGACGGGGGGGCCCTAGCGAGCAGTACTTC. The entire variable domain, with the rest obtained from reference TRBV5-6 and TRBJ2-7, is as follows: DAGVTQSPTHLIKTRGQQVTLRCSPKSGHDTVSWYQQALGQGPQFIFQYYEEEERQRGNFPDRFSGHQFPNYSSELNVNALLLGDSALYLCASARGRGGPSEQYFGPGTRLTVT.

V and J are TRBV30 and TRBJ1-6; D is undetermined. This CDR3 spans 14 amino acids. CDR1 and CDR2 (germline): GTSNPN, SVGIG (reference sequence). V dropped 0 bases and J dropped 6 bases, with 9 bases sitting between them. The CDR3 here is CAWSVGRTNSPLHF. The CDR3 DNA reads as TGTGCCTGGAGTGTGGGGAGGACTAATTCACCCCTCCACTTT.

The CDR3 region is CAFTPLQGQAYEQYF. In nucleotides, the CDR3 is TGTGCCTTCACCCCCTTACAGGGACAAGCCTACGAGCAGTACTTC. The chain is built from TRBV30 and TRBJ2-7; TRBD1 might be the D (6 bases). The germline V gene has CDR1 GTSNPN and CDR2 SVGIG (reference sequence). V was shortened by 7 bases and J by 2 bases, with 21 bases between the two germline ends. The CDR3 has 15 residues.

This clone has just a few counts. The gene calls are TRBV7-3 and TRBJ2-2, with D maybe TRBD1 (6 bases). Germline-derived CDR1 and CDR2 are SGHTA and FQGTGA. The length of the CDR3 is 14 residues. The V and J ends lost 4 bases and 7 bases respectively, with 13 bases between them. Written as DNA, the CDR3 is TGTGCCAGCAGCTATATCGGACAGTTCGGGGAGCTGTTTTTT. It encodes CASSYIGQFGELFF.

The V and J genes are TRBV7-2 and TRBJ2-5; D gene unclear. CDR3 length: 13 amino acids. V lost 1 base and J 4 bases, leaving 7 bases between the germline ends. The germline gives CDR1 SGHTA, CDR2 FQGNSA. CDR3 region: CASSLVPRETQYF. In DNA, the CDR3 is TGTGCCAGCAGCTTAGTGCCGCGAGAGACCCAGTACTTC.

The J gene is TRBJ2-7, the V gene TRBV7-9; D perhaps matches TRBD2 (6 bases). Germline V gene sequence: CDR1 SEHNR, CDR2 FQNEAQ (reference sequence). The CDR3 is 15 amino acids. Trimming took off 5 bases at V and 9 bases at J, with 23 bases between the two ends. This chain's CDR3 is CASSHSTVEGPGQYF. The CDR3 region has the DNA TGTGCCAGCAGCCATTCTACCGTGGAGGGGCCAGGGCAGTACTTC. Variable domain in full (rest from reference TRBV7-9 and TRBJ2-7): DTGVSQNPRHKITKRGQNVTFRCDPISEHNRLYWYRQTLGQGPEFLTYFQNEAQLEKSRLLSDRFSAERPKGSFSTLEIQRTEQGDSAMYLCASSHSTVEGPGQYFGPGTRLTVT.

The chain employs TRBV4-1 and TRBJ2-3, with TRBD2 matching over 9 bases. Trimming cost V 0 bases and J 5 bases; bases outside gene matches: 6. The CDR3 covers 16 residues. Germline values: CDR1 MGHRA, CDR2 YSYEKL. CDR3 bases: TGCGCCAGCAGCCAAGAAGGGGCGGGGGGGGTAGATACGCAGTATTTT. It yields the protein CASSQEGAGGVDTQYF.

The rearrangement uses TRBV6-1 and TRBJ1-6; D unclear. CDR1 and CDR2 from the germline V gene are MNHNS and SASEGT. The CDR3 covers 13 residues. Trimming shortened V by 3 bases and J by 9 bases, and 9 bases separated the two germline ends. This CDR3 reads CASSEYPISPLHF. The CDR3, as DNA: TGTGCCAGCAGTGAGTACCCTATTTCACCCCTCCACTTT.

CDR3 region: CASSSTTTRPSPLHF. DNA for the CDR3: TGTGCCAGCAGCTCTACCACCACCAGGCCGTCACCCCTCCACTTT. V usage is TRBV6-6 and J usage is TRBJ1-6; the D is unclear. The CDR3 has 15 residues. V was cut by 6 bases and J by 10 bases, with 19 bases left in between. CDR1 and CDR2 from the germline V gene are MNHNY and SVGAGI (reference sequence).

V is TRBV18 and J is TRBJ1-2, with TRBD1 as a possible D gene (5 bases). This CDR3 has 15 amino acids. The V end was cut by 3 bases, the J end by 1 base, with 12 bases between. CDR1 is KGHSH and CDR2 is LQKENI in the germline V gene. The CDR3 spells CASSPNLDSNYGYTF. The DNA of the CDR3 is TGTGCCAGCTCACCCAACTTAGACAGTAACTATGGCTACACCTTC.

The genes are TRBV19 and TRBJ2-7, with a tentative D call TRBD1 (7 bases). The CDR3 runs 15 residues. Trimming pared 5 bases from V and 6 bases from J, leaving 20 bases between. Germline lookup yields CDR1 LNHDA and CDR2 SQIVND (reference sequence). The CDR3 DNA is TGTGCCAGTAGTTTCTCCCGGACAGGAGGGAGCGAGCAGTACTTC. Translated, it gives CASSFSRTGGSEQYF.

The chain carries TRBV30 and TRBJ1-2; 10 nucleotides match TRBD1. V shed 5 bases and J 4 bases; nucleotides not matched to a gene: 7. Per germline, CDR1 GTSNPN and CDR2 SVGIG (reference sequence). This CDR3 comprises 14 residues. This chain's CDR3 is CAWGRDRGGYGYTF. The CDR3 DNA sequence: TGTGCCTGGGGCCGGGACAGGGGTGGCTATGGCTACACCTTC.

J is TRBJ2-3 and V is TRBV7-2, with a tentative D call TRBD2 (6 bases). There are 15 residues in the CDR3. V lost 4 bases to trimming and J lost 0 bases, with 11 bases between them. Germline lookup yields CDR1 SGHTA and CDR2 FQGNSA. CDR3 region: CASSSTGGSTDTQYF. CDR3 coding DNA: TGTGCCAGCAGCTCCACCGGGGGTAGCACAGATACGCAGTATTTT.

This sequence joins TRBV7-2 and TRBJ2-1; 9 bases align to TRBD2. This CDR3 is built from 13 residues. Germline values: CDR1 SGHTA, CDR2 FQGNSA. The junction had 9 bases not matched to a gene; V was cut back by 8 bases and J by 10 bases. Written as DNA, the CDR3 is TGTGCCAGCCAAGCGGGAGCGGGAGGAGAGCAGTTCTTC. It specifies CASQAGAGGEQFF.

The table lists this clone with a few counts. V is TRBV19 and J is TRBJ1-5, with 9 bases that match TRBD1. The V gene's germline CDR1 is LNHDA and CDR2 SQIVND (reference sequence). The CDR3 is 15 residues long. Trimming cost V 3 bases and J 2 bases; bases outside gene matches: 2. CDR3 sequence (DNA): TGTGCCAGTAGTATCAGGACAGGGGGCAATCAGCCCCAGCATTTT. It yields the protein CASSIRTGGNQPQHF. The entire variable domain, with the rest obtained from reference TRBV19 and TRBJ1-5, is as follows: DGGITQSPKYLFRKEGQNVTLSCEQNLNHDAMYWYRQDPGQGLRLIYYSQIVNDFQKGDIAEGYSVSREKKESFPLTVTSAQKNPTAFYLCASSIRTGGNQPQHFGDGTRLSIL.

The chain combines TRBV27 with TRBJ2-7; 8 bases align to TRBD1. The junction had 9 bases not matched to a gene; V was cut back by 5 bases and J by 3 bases. Germline CDR1 reads MNHEY; CDR2 reads SMNVEV (reference sequence). The CDR3 consists of 15 residues. This CDR3 is CASSQGAVSLYEQYF. The DNA of the CDR3 is TGTGCCAGCAGTCAGGGGGCCGTATCCCTCTACGAGCAGTACTTC.

The V gene is TRBV12-5, the J gene TRBJ2-2, with TRBD1 as a possible D gene (5 bases). V lost 5 bases, J lost 0 bases, and 10 bases lay in between. This CDR3 region has 15 residues. Looked up from germline, CDR1 is LGHNT and CDR2 is FRNRAP. The CDR3 nucleotides read TGTGCTAGTGGTCCCCAGGGCGCGAACACCGGGGAGCTGTTTTTT. Translating it yields CASGPQGANTGELFF.

The V gene is TRBV30, the J gene TRBJ1-2; unclear D gene. Deletions cut 4 bases from V and 4 bases from J, with 7 bases between. Germline V gene data show CDR1 as GTSNPN and CDR2 as SVGIG (reference sequence). This CDR3 region has 11 residues. CDR3: CAWTGAYGYTF. The CDR3 DNA follows: TGTGCCTGGACCGGTGCCTATGGCTACACCTTC.

The rearrangement links TRBV5-4 to TRBJ1-2; D call uncertain. This CDR3 is built from 15 residues. The germline V gene encodes CDR1 SGHNT and CDR2 YYREEE (reference sequence). V was cut by 0 bases and J by 3 bases, with 12 bases left in between. DNA for the CDR3: TGTGCCAGCAGCTTGGCCGTCGAGGAGTACTATGGCTACACCTTC. Translating gives CASSLAVEEYYGYTF.

V and J are TRBV30 and TRBJ1-3, with 8 bases identical to TRBD1. The CDR3 has 14 residues. Germline CDR1 and CDR2: GTSNPN and SVGIG (reference sequence). With V trimmed by 1 base and J by 2 bases, 1 base remained unmatched. CDR3 nucleotides: TGTGCCTGGAGTGAGGACAGGGCTGGAAACACCATATATTTT. Its protein product is CAWSEDRAGNTIYF. The whole variable domain, remainder taken from reference TRBV30 and TRBJ1-3, is SQTIHQWPATLVQPVGSPLSLECTVEGTSNPNLYWYRQAAGRGLQLLFYSVGIGQISSEVPQNLSASRPQDRQFILSSKKLLLSDSGFYLCAWSEDRAGNTIYFGEGSWLTVV.

V is TRBV30 and J is TRBJ2-5; either TRBD1 or TRBD2 may supply D (5 bases each). TRBJ2-7 matches the DNA end more closely, so the J call is doubtful. CDR3 length equals 12 residues. From germline, CDR1 is GTSNPN and CDR2 SVGIG (reference sequence). CDR3: CAAHPGGYEQYF. The CDR3 DNA reads TGTGCCGCACACCCTGGGGGCTACGAGCAGTACTTC.

The chain combines TRBV30 with TRBJ1-1; D call uncertain. Per the germline V gene, CDR1 is GTSNPN and CDR2 is SVGIG (reference sequence). This CDR3 has 13 residues. V dropped 0 bases and J dropped 2 bases, with 7 bases sitting between them. In nucleotides, the CDR3 is TGTGCCTGGAGTGTAAGGAGAAACACTGAAGCTTTCTTT. Amino acid sequence: CAWSVRRNTEAFF.

The chain has TRBV7-9 and TRBJ2-1; maybe TRBD2 (7 bases). Trimming cost V 3 bases and J 7 bases, with 16 bases left between them. Germline CDR1 SEHNR, CDR2 FQNEAQ (reference sequence). This CDR3 spans 15 amino acids. CDR3 residues: CASSFRRGAGNEQFF. The DNA of the CDR3 is TGTGCCAGCAGCTTCCGACGGGGGGCCGGGAATGAGCAGTTCTTC.

This clone was seen more than once but under ten times. The rearrangement uses TRBV19 and TRBJ1-6; 9 bases are a match to TRBD1. CDR3 length: 16 amino acids. V gave up 1 base and J gave up 11 bases; unmatched junction bases: 9. Germline values: CDR1 LNHDA, CDR2 SQIVND (reference sequence). The CDR3 loop is CASSIARDRAWAPLHF. Written as DNA, the CDR3 is TGTGCCAGTAGTATAGCCCGGGACAGGGCTTGGGCACCCCTCCACTTT.

The table lists this clone with a few counts. The chain links TRBV18 to TRBJ2-5, with 12 bases identical to TRBD2. The germline gives CDR1 KGHSH, CDR2 LQKENI. Unmatched junction bases numbered 4, after V lost 4 bases and J lost 4 bases. CDR3 length equals 15 residues. The CDR3 DNA is TGTGCCAGCTCACAAAGGGGACTAGCGGGAGAGACCCAGTACTTC. This sequence encodes CASSQRGLAGETQYF.

This rearrangement joins TRBV29-1 to TRBJ1-6; D is ambiguous. CDR1 and CDR2 from the germline V gene are SQVTM and ANQGSEA. With 6 bases removed from V and 6 bases from J, the gap between germline ends came to 12 bases. This CDR3 is 13 amino acids long. The CDR3 nucleotides are TGCAGCGTGGGTGTACAGCTTAATTCACCCCTCCACTTT. It specifies CSVGVQLNSPLHF.